This TCR beta chain was captured by sequencing in a study of monozygotic twins with inflammatory bowel disease. Study-wide points: Data gave no support to a single strong signal or clonotype associated with IBD.

TCRdb re-called the 5' RACE reads, yielding one record per CDR3 amino acid sequence without DNA. This sample lists just over 300,000 distinct CDR3 sequences; its ten largest clones have over 5.5%. The CDR3 length is 13 residues. The V gene's germline CDR1 is LNHDA and CDR2 SQIVND (reference sequence). Without any T cell sorting, total RNA was isolated from whole blood. Turning to this clonotype: What it binds is not known.

Sequenced sample: blood. The sequence came from a human donor with ulcerative colitis or Crohn's disease, or a healthy co-twin of an affected twin (not recorded which). The gene calls are TRBV19 and TRBJ2-7. The chain's CDR3 is CASTGFREGEQYF.